This T cell receptor (beta chain) was obtained from a study of spatial heterogeneity in lung cancer. Study-level findings and limits: The recorded estimate of tumor T cell coverage is about 6.4% for alpha chains and roughly 13% for beta chains. One measure, the expanded intratumoral alpha and beta TCR count, tracked tumor mutation counts.

Each TCR cDNA molecule carried a unique molecular identifier. MiXCR, run by TCRdb on the 5' RACE reads, gives a single entry per CDR3 protein. In the table there are about 25,000 distinct CDR3 sequences, more than 8% of which are singletons. A remark on this clonotype: The antigen remains unidentified.

Sample time point: sample taken at primary tumor resection. Frozen PBMC, nontumor lung or tumor provided whole RNA, which was sequenced unsorted. The TCR originated in a male donor with early-stage non-small cell lung cancer. Sequences were derived from lung tumor tissue, sampled at surgery.

CDR3 DNA sequence: TGTGCCAGCAGCTTCGGCCGGGTGGATACGCAGTATTTT. This sequence encodes CASSFGRVDTQYF. The chain links TRBV7-9 to TRBJ2-3; no reliable D call. The CDR3 is 13 residues long. Germline CDR1 is SEHNR and CDR2 is FQNEAQ (reference sequence). Trimming cost V 3 bases and J 6 bases, with 10 bases left between them.